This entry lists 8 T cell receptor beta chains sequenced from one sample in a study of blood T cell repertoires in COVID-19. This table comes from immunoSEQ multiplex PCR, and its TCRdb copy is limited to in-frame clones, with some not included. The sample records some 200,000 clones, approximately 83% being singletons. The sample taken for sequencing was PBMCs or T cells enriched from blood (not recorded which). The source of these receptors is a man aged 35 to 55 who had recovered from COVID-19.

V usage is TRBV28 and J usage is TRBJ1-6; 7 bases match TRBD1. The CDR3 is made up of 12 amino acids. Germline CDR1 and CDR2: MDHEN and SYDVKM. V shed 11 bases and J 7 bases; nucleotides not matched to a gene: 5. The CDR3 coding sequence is TGTGCCTCCAGGGGGAGGAATTCACCCCTCCACTTT. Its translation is CASRGRNSPLHF.

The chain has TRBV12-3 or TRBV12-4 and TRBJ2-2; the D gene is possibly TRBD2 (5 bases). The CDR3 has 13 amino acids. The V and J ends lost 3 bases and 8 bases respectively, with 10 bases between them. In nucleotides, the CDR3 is TGTGCCAGCAGTTTTTTAGCGAGGGGGGAGCTGTTTTTT. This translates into CASSFLARGELFF.

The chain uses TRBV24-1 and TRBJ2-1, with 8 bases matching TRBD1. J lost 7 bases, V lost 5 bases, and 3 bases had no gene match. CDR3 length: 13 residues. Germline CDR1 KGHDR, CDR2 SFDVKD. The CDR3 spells CATSGTGRNEQFF. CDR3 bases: TGTGCCACCAGTGGGACAGGGCGGAATGAGCAGTTCTTC.

The CDR3 DNA sequence: TGTGCCAGCAGATTAACTAGCGGGGGCCACCAAAACTCCTACAATGAGCAGTTCTTC. Translating it yields CASRLTSGGHQNSYNEQFF. The J gene is TRBJ2-1, the V gene TRBV6-4; 11 nucleotides match TRBD2. The CDR3 contains 19 residues. Germline CDR1 MRHNA, CDR2 SNTAGT. V shed 6 bases, J shed 0 bases, and the junction held 13 bases outside the gene matches.

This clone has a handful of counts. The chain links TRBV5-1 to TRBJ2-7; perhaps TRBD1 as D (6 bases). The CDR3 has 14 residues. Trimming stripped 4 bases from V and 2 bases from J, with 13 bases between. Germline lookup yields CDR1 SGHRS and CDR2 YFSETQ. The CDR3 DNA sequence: TGCGCCAGCAGCCTCCAAGAGGGGGCCTACGAGCAGTACTTC. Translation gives CASSLQEGAYEQYF.

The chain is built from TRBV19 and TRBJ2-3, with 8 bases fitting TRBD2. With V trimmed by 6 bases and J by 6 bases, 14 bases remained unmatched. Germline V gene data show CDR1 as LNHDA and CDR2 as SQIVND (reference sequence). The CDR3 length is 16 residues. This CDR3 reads CASSTTSAIKADTQYF. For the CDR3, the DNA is TGTGCCAGTAGCACGACTAGCGCCATAAAGGCTGATACGCAGTATTTT.

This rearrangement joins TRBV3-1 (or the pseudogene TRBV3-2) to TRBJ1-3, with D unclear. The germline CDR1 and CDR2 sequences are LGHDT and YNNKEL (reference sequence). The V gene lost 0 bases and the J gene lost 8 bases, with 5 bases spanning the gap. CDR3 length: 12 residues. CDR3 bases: TGTGCCAGCAGCCAAGAATACTACACCATATATTTT. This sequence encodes CASSQEYYTIYF.

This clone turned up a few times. DNA of the CDR3: TGTGCCAGCAGTAACGGTTATGGCTACACCTTC. Its protein is CASSNGYGYTF. The rearrangement links TRBV6-5 to TRBJ1-2, with D hard to call. The germline CDR1 and CDR2 sequences are MNHEY and SVGAGI. The V gene lost 5 bases and the J gene lost 5 bases, with 6 bases spanning the gap. This CDR3 has 11 amino acids.